The 11 T cell receptor beta chains below all came from one sample that was sequenced in a study of sequential checkpoint blockade in melanoma. Regarding treatment: randomized to nivolumab then ipilimumab (arm A) or the reverse (arm B). Sequencing was performed with immunoSEQ multiplex PCR; in TCRdb, only in-frame clones are kept and a portion is missing. This sample has about 10,000 clones, with over 75% found just once. The sample here was CD8+ T cells sorted from blood (inferred from file names), taken from a patient given nivolumab and ipilimumab in sequence. These receptors all come from a human donor with melanoma.

The chain uses TRBV30 and TRBJ1-1; D remains unclear. V lost 0 bases to trimming and J lost 4 bases, with 9 bases between them. Germline V gives CDR1 GTSNPN, CDR2 SVGIG (reference sequence). This CDR3 is 13 amino acids long. CDR3 coding DNA: TGTGCCTGGAGTGTACTTGGTTCCACTGAAGCTTTCTTT. Translation: CAWSVLGSTEAFF.

The CDR3 protein is CASSVNQGVPGELFF. CDR3 in DNA: TGTGCCAGCAGCGTAAATCAGGGTGTCCCCGGGGAGCTGTTTTTT. The gene calls are TRBV9 and TRBJ2-2; a possible D gene is TRBD1 (5 bases). The CDR3 sequence is 15 residues long. Germline V CDR1 and CDR2: SGDLS, YYNGEE. Deletions cut 1 base from V and 6 bases from J, with 13 bases between.

This chain connects TRBV6-1 to TRBJ2-7; maybe TRBD1 (6 bases). Trimming took 2 bases from V and 3 from J, leaving 17 bases between them. The CDR3 is 16 amino acids. Per germline, CDR1 MNHNS and CDR2 SASEGT. This chain's CDR3 is CASSEPVGRGDYEQYF. The CDR3 coding sequence is TGTGCCAGCAGTGAACCGGTGGGCAGGGGAGACTACGAGCAGTACTTC.

CDR3 coding DNA: TGTGCCAGCAGACGATTAGAAAGAGGCACTGAAGCTTTCTTT. It translates to CASRRLERGTEAFF. The chain has TRBV5-8 and TRBJ1-1; D is undetermined. Germline V gives CDR1 SGHTS, CDR2 YDEGEE. V lost 5 bases, J lost 4 bases, and 15 bases lay in between. The CDR3 extends over 14 amino acids. The whole variable domain, filled in from reference TRBV5-8 and TRBJ1-1, reads EAGVTQSPTHLIKTRGQQATLRCSPISGHTSVYWYQQALGLGLQFLLWYDEGEERNRGNFPPRFSGRQFPNYSSELNVNALELEDSALYLCASRRLERGTEAFFGQGTRLTVV.

This clone was observed a few times. The chain recombines TRBV5-1 with TRBJ2-6; TRBD1 matches at 8 bases. There are 16 residues in the CDR3. V was clipped by 4 bases and J by 7 bases; unmatched bases: 10. Germline CDR1 reads SGHRS; CDR2 reads YFSETQ. CDR3: CASSGAWTGLANVLTF. Written as DNA, the CDR3 is TGCGCCAGCAGCGGGGCCTGGACAGGGCTAGCCAACGTCCTGACTTTC.

This clone was seen just once. The V gene is TRBV5-6, the J gene TRBJ1-5; D gene unclear. The length of the CDR3 is 12 residues. Germline loops: CDR1 SGHDT, CDR2 YYEEEE. V lost 4 bases and J 4 bases, leaving 6 bases between the germline ends. The CDR3 protein is CASSVINQPQHF. CDR3 coding DNA: TGTGCCAGCAGCGTAATAAATCAGCCCCAGCATTTT.

This chain uses TRBV4-3 with TRBJ1-1; possible D gene TRBD1, 6 bases. CDR1 and CDR2 from the germline V gene are LGHNA and YSLEER. The V and J ends lost 0 bases and 6 bases respectively, with 8 bases between them. The CDR3 runs 13 residues. The CDR3 DNA sequence: TGCGCCAGCAGCCAAGAGAACAGGGCTGAAGCTTTCTTT. It yields the protein CASSQENRAEAFF.

CDR3 DNA sequence: TGTGCCAGCAGTTTATATATGGGAGGAGGTTCACCCCTCCACTTT. This encodes CASSLYMGGGSPLHF. The chain joins TRBV27 to TRBJ1-6; D is unresolved. The CDR3 loop spans 15 amino acids. The germline CDR1 and CDR2 sequences are MNHEY and SMNVEV (reference sequence). The V end lost 1 base, the J end lost 9 bases, and 13 bases lay between the germline ends.

As to this clone: The junction and the germline gene differ at one end; a read error may be behind it. This chain connects TRBV13 to TRBJ2-7; D not certain. CDR3 length: 13 residues. Looked up from germline, CDR1 is PRHDT and CDR2 is FYEKMQ (reference sequence). CDR3 sequence: CVSSSRVFYEQYF. In DNA form, the CDR3 reads TGTGTCAGCAGCTCCCGGGTCTTTTACGAGCAGTACTTC.

The V call is TRBV28, the J call TRBJ2-7; tentative D call: TRBD1 (6 bases). This CDR3 contains 14 residues. Germline V lookup: CDR1 MDHEN, CDR2 SYDVKM. Trimming shortened V by 5 bases and J by 3 bases, and 14 bases separated the two germline ends. Written as DNA, the CDR3 is TGTGCCAGCAGTCCCCCAGGGGCGGGCTACGAGCAGTACTTC. It specifies CASSPPGAGYEQYF.

Only a few counts were recorded for this clone. The CDR3 loop reads CASSLSGKSYEQYF. DNA of the CDR3: TGTGCCAGCAGCTTATCAGGTAAAAGTTACGAGCAGTACTTC. The gene calls are TRBV5-8 and TRBJ2-7; D remains ambiguous. The CDR3 has 14 residues. The V end was cut by 2 bases, the J end by 4 bases, with 13 bases between. Germline V gene lookup returns CDR1 SGHTS and CDR2 YDEGEE.